This TCR beta chain is drawn from a study of neoadjuvant anti-PD-1 for oral cavity cancer. Only in-frame clones appear in the TCRdb table, and some are missing; sequencing was by immunoSEQ multiplex PCR. The table lists just over 65,000 clones, about 85% of them singletons, with about 3.4% in the top ten. CDR3 length: 16 amino acids. CDR1 and CDR2 from the germline V gene are SGDLS and YYNGEE. With 0 bases clipped from V and 3 bases from J, the junction kept 5 bases outside the gene matches. The sample's time point: after neoadjuvant nivolumab, at surgical resection. This rearrangement joins TRBV9 to TRBJ2-4, with 8 bases matching TRBD2. This specimen was PBMCs, taken after nivolumab (anti-PD-1) treatment. The TCR sequence derives from a person between 35 and 79 years old with oral cavity squamous cell carcinoma. This CDR3 is CASSVDAGGGKNIQYF. In nucleotides, the CDR3 is TGTGCCAGCAGCGTAGATGCGGGGGGTGGCAAAAACATTCAGTACTTC.